This T cell receptor (beta chain) originates from a study of cytomegalovirus exposure and HLA in healthy donors. Study-level information: Inside one of the first data releases sat around 77 million unique TCRs taken from HLA-typed donors. Regarding the study as a whole: The productive fraction for most TCR beta V segments was about 90% or about 30% in an earlier analysis. The study listed 150 to 200 cytomegalovirus-associated TCR beta chains. V- and J-gene trimming in TCR beta was tied to a missense DCLRE1C variant by an analysis performed later.

A remark on this clone: Its specificity is unknown.

The PCR contained 60 Vbeta and 13 Jbeta primers. Profiled with immunoSEQ multiplex PCR; TCRdb holds only in-frame clones, not every one. Altogether 100,000 to 150,000 clones are present, 73% being singletons, with the ten largest covering around 2.1%. The CDR3 runs 14 residues. The V segment lost 4 bases and the J segment 2 bases; nucleotides outside the gene matches: 3. Germline V gene sequence: CDR1 MNHEY, CDR2 SVGAGI. The sequenced sample was PBMCs. The genes are TRBV6-5 and TRBJ2-3; 7 nucleotides match TRBD1. The sequence derives from a woman aged 40-49 years in good health and CMV-seropositive. The CDR3 nucleotides read TGTGCCAGCAGTTCCGGACAGGACACAGATACGCAGTATTTT. This encodes CASSSGQDTDTQYF.